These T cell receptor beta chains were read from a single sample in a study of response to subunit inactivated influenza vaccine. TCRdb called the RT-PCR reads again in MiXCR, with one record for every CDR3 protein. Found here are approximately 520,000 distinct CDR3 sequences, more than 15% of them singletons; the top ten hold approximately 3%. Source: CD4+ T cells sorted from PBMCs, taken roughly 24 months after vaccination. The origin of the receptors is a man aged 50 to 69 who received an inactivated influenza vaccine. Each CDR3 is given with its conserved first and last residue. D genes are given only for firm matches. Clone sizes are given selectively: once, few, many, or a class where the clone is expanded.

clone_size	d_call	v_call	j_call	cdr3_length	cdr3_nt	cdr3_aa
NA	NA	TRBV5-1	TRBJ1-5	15	TGCGCCAGCAGTTTTGGGAGTCCGGACAATCAGCCCCAGCATTTT	CASSFGSPDNQPQHF
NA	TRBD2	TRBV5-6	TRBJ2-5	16	TGTGCCAGCAGCCGCGGGACTAGCGGGAGTCGAGAGACCCAGTACTTC	CASSRGTSGSRETQYF
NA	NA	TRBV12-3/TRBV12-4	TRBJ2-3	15	TGTGCCAGCAGCCAGGACTATCCGGGCACAGATACGCAGTATTTT	CASSQDYPGTDTQYF
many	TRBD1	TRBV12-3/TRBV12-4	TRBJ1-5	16	TGTGCCAGCAGTCTCGGGGCGGACAGGGTAAATCAGCCCCAGCATTTT	CASSLGADRVNQPQHF
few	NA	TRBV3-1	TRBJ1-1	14	TGTGCCAGCAGCCACACTCAGGGACGCACTGAAGCTTTCTTT	CASSHTQGRTEAFF
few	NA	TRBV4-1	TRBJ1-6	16	TGCGCCAGCAGCCAAGATGCTACAGGGAGTAATTCACCCCTCCACTTT	CASSQDATGSNSPLHF
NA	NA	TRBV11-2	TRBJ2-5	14	TGTGCCAGCAGCTTAGTGACAGGCCAAGAGACCCAGTACTTC	CASSLVTGQETQYF
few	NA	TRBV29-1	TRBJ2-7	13	TGCAGCGTCGGGACTCACCGCTCCTACGAGCAGTACTTC	CSVGTHRSYEQYF
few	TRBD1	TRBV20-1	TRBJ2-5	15	TGCAGTGCTAGAGATAGGCAGGGGGCGGGAGAGACCCAGTACTTC	CSARDRQGAGETQYF
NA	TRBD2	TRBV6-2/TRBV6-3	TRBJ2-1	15	TGTGCCACGGTTGGTGAGCGGGGGGTGTTCAATGAGCAGTTCTTC	CATVGERGVFNEQFF
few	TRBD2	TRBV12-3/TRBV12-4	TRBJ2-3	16	TGTGCCAGCAGTTTTAGCGGGCGGGGGGGCACAGATACGCAGTATTTT	CASSFSGRGGTDTQYF
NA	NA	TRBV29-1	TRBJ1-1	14	TGCAGCGTTGAGGTGGGAATGGGGAACACTGAAGCTTTCTTT	CSVEVGMGNTEAFF
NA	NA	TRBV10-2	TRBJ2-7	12	TGCGCCAGCAGGGCAACCGGGACGCAAGGGTACTTC	CASRATGTQGYF
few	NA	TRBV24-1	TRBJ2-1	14	TGTGCCACCAGTGATTTTAGGGCTATCAATGAGCAGTTCTTC	CATSDFRAINEQFF
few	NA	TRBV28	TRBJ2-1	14	TGTGCCAGCATAAGCTCAGGGATCGACAATGAGCAGTTCTTC	CASISSGIDNEQFF
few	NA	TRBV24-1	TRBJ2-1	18	TGTGCCACCAGTGATTTTCCGGGACGCACGAGCTCCTACAATGAGCAGTTCTTC	CATSDFPGRTSSYNEQFF
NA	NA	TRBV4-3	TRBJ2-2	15	TGCGCCAGCAGCCACAGAGTAGAGCCCACCGGGGAGCTGTTTTTT	CASSHRVEPTGELFF
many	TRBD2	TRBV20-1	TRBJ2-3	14	TGCAGTGCTGGGACTAGCGGGGACACAGATACGCAGTATTTT	CSAGTSGDTDTQYF
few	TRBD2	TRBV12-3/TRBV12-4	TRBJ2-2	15	TGTGCCAGCAGTTCCGGACTAGCGACTGCCGGGGAGCTGTTTTTT	CASSSGLATAGELFF